The clone carrying this T cell receptor beta chain was seen ten or more times. Its antigen is still unknown. CDR3 length: 17 residues. After removal of 2 bases from V and 5 bases from J, the junction contained 8 bases not matched to a gene. The germline CDR1 and CDR2 sequences are MNHNY and SVGAGI (reference sequence). These data belong to a study of breast tumors, draining lymph nodes, adjacent tissues. General study results and limits: The data were judged consistent with most tumor T cells coming from lymph node and expanding in tumor. Compared with basal-like, luminal-like tumors shared significantly more repertoire with nontumor tissue. Tumors had less TCR diversity than lymph nodes, more than nontumor tissue. Data only fit, rather than demonstrated, lymph node origin of most tumor T cells.

TCRdb recomputed calls from the multiplex PCR reads with MiXCR, one row per CDR3 protein. Counted here are about 22,000 distinct CDR3 sequences, under 75% occurring once; the ten biggest clones make up 14%. V and J are TRBV6-6 and TRBJ2-5, with TRBD2 matching 13 bases. This clonotype was obtained from a female donor with breast cancer. Some clones in this sample may be carry-over from other donors' samples. Sequencing was performed on breast tumor tissue. CDR3 in amino acids: CASSYLQGLAGPETQYF. The CDR3 nucleotides read TGTGCCAGCAGTTACCTACAGGGACTAGCGGGACCGGAGACCCAGTACTTC.